The rows below give T cell receptor beta chains drawn from one sample of a study of shared clonotypes between healthy human individuals. Libraries were prepared by immunoSEQ multiplex PCR; TCRdb keeps only in-frame clonotypes and omits some of them. Of hundreds of thousands of clones in the sample, almost 95% are singletons; the top ten hold less than 25%. The specimen was naive CD8+ T cells sorted from blood. The receptors were sampled from a man aged 25 to 40 in good health. Each CDR3 is given with its conserved first and last residue. The order of the fields is V gene, CDR3 length, clone size, D gene, J gene, CDR3 DNA, CDR3 protein. D genes are given only for firm matches. Only part of the rows carry a size: once, few, many, or a class if the clone is expanded.

v_call: TRBV29-1; cdr3_length: 13; clone_size: .; d_call: .; j_call: TRBJ2-2; cdr3_nt: TGCAGCGTTGGTGCAACGAACACCGGGGAGCTGTTTTTT; cdr3_aa: CSVGATNTGELFF
v_call: TRBV4-1; cdr3_length: 17; clone_size: .; d_call: TRBD2; j_call: TRBJ2-5; cdr3_nt: TGCGCCAGCAGCCAATACGGTTCCGTAGCGGGATCTGAGACCCAGTACTTC; cdr3_aa: CASSQYGSVAGSETQYF
v_call: TRBV7-9; cdr3_length: 15; clone_size: .; d_call: .; j_call: TRBJ1-1; cdr3_nt: TGTGCCAGCAGCTTAGCCGGACCGGAGGGCACTGAAGCTTTCTTT; cdr3_aa: CASSLAGPEGTEAFF
v_call: TRBV27; cdr3_length: 15; clone_size: .; d_call: TRBD2; j_call: TRBJ2-7; cdr3_nt: TGTGCCAGCAGCCTGATTGGGAGGGAGTATTACGAGCAGTACTTC; cdr3_aa: CASSLIGREYYEQYF
v_call: TRBV7-2; cdr3_length: 14; clone_size: .; d_call: .; j_call: TRBJ1-2; cdr3_nt: TGTGCCAGCACCCCCTTGGCAGGGGAATATGGCTACACCTTC; cdr3_aa: CASTPLAGEYGYTF
v_call: TRBV7-8; cdr3_length: 15; clone_size: .; d_call: .; j_call: TRBJ1-5; cdr3_nt: TGTGCCAGCAGCCCAGCAGGAGGGAGGGGTGAGCCCCAGCATTTT; cdr3_aa: CASSPAGGRGEPQHF
v_call: TRBV13; cdr3_length: 13; clone_size: .; d_call: TRBD1; j_call: TRBJ2-7; cdr3_nt: TGTGCCAGCAGCTCCCGGGACAGAACCGAGCAGTACTTC; cdr3_aa: CASSSRDRTEQYF
v_call: TRBV27; cdr3_length: 14; clone_size: .; d_call: TRBD2; j_call: TRBJ2-1; cdr3_nt: TGTGCCAGCAGAACTAGCGGGAGGGGAGGTGAGCAGTTCTTC; cdr3_aa: CASRTSGRGGEQFF
v_call: TRBV7-3; cdr3_length: 16; clone_size: .; d_call: TRBD2; j_call: TRBJ2-3; cdr3_nt: TGTGCCAGCAGCTTAACCCCTAGCGGGAGTACAGATACGCAGTATTTT; cdr3_aa: CASSLTPSGSTDTQYF
v_call: TRBV6-1; cdr3_length: 13; clone_size: .; d_call: .; j_call: TRBJ2-3; cdr3_nt: TGTGCCAGCAGTGATTGGGACTTAGATACGCAGTATTTT; cdr3_aa: CASSDWDLDTQYF
v_call: TRBV10-3; cdr3_length: 15; clone_size: .; d_call: .; j_call: TRBJ2-1; cdr3_nt: TGTGCCATCAGTGAGTCGAATGCGGGGCGGGATGAGCAGTTCTTC; cdr3_aa: CAISESNAGRDEQFF
v_call: TRBV9; cdr3_length: 16; clone_size: .; d_call: .; j_call: TRBJ2-1; cdr3_nt: TGTGCCAGCAGCCCAGTGGGGGGAAGCTCCTACAATGAGCAGTTCTTC; cdr3_aa: CASSPVGGSSYNEQFF
v_call: TRBV5-1; cdr3_length: 16; clone_size: .; d_call: .; j_call: TRBJ2-3; cdr3_nt: TGCGCCAGCAGCTTGGCGCAGGGGCCTAGCACAGATACGCAGTATTTT; cdr3_aa: CASSLAQGPSTDTQYF
v_call: TRBV5-1; cdr3_length: 14; clone_size: .; d_call: .; j_call: TRBJ2-3; cdr3_nt: TGCGCCAGCAAGTCCGCAGGGCGGCCAGATACGCAGTATTTT; cdr3_aa: CASKSAGRPDTQYF
v_call: TRBV11-2; cdr3_length: 17; clone_size: .; d_call: .; j_call: TRBJ2-3; cdr3_nt: TGTGCCAGCAGCTTAGATTTCTGGACAATGGGAGGACAGACGCAGTATTTT; cdr3_aa: CASSLDFWTMGGQTQYF
v_call: TRBV7-2; cdr3_length: 20; clone_size: .; d_call: TRBD1; j_call: TRBJ1-1; cdr3_nt: TGTGCCAGCAGCTTAGCCCCCCCTGACAGGGCCGAGTTTGTGAACACTGAAGCTTTCTTT; cdr3_aa: CASSLAPPDRAEFVNTEAFF
v_call: TRBV9; cdr3_length: 15; clone_size: .; d_call: .; j_call: TRBJ2-5; cdr3_nt: TGTGCCAGCAGCGTAGGCTGGACGGTTCGGGAGACCCAGTACTTC; cdr3_aa: CASSVGWTVRETQYF
v_call: TRBV5-1; cdr3_length: 12; clone_size: .; d_call: .; j_call: TRBJ1-1; cdr3_nt: TGCGCCAGCAGCTTGGAGAGCTCGGAGGCTTTCTTT; cdr3_aa: CASSLESSEAFF
v_call: TRBV11-2; cdr3_length: 16; clone_size: .; d_call: TRBD2; j_call: TRBJ2-7; cdr3_nt: TGTGCCAGCAGCTTAGATCGTGCTAGCGGGAGATACGAGCAGTACTTC; cdr3_aa: CASSLDRASGRYEQYF
v_call: TRBV28; cdr3_length: 14; clone_size: once; d_call: .; j_call: TRBJ2-1; cdr3_nt: TGTGCCAGCAGTCCGAGGGCCACCGTGGATGAGCAGTTCTTC; cdr3_aa: CASSPRATVDEQFF
v_call: TRBV10-2; cdr3_length: 12; clone_size: .; d_call: .; j_call: TRBJ2-2; cdr3_nt: TGCGCCACAACACAGAACACCGGGGAGCTGTTTTTT; cdr3_aa: CATTQNTGELFF
v_call: TRBV27; cdr3_length: 13; clone_size: .; d_call: .; j_call: TRBJ2-7; cdr3_nt: TGTGCCAGCGGCCTTACCTTCGGCTACGAGCAGTACTTC; cdr3_aa: CASGLTFGYEQYF
v_call: TRBV19; cdr3_length: 13; clone_size: .; d_call: TRBD1; j_call: TRBJ2-7; cdr3_nt: TGTGCCAGTAGTAGTAACAGGGGATACGAGCAGTACTTC; cdr3_aa: CASSSNRGYEQYF
v_call: TRBV27; cdr3_length: 15; clone_size: .; d_call: TRBD1; j_call: TRBJ2-7; cdr3_nt: TGTGCCAGCAGTCCCGGGACAGAGCTTATATACGAGCAGTACTTC; cdr3_aa: CASSPGTELIYEQYF
v_call: TRBV4-3; cdr3_length: 18; clone_size: once; d_call: .; j_call: TRBJ2-7; cdr3_nt: TGCGCCAGCAGCCAAGGGGTAAAGGACAGTGCAATTTCCTACGAGCAGTACTTC; cdr3_aa: CASSQGVKDSAISYEQYF
v_call: TRBV6-5; cdr3_length: 13; clone_size: .; d_call: .; j_call: TRBJ2-7; cdr3_nt: TGTGCCAGCAGTTACACACAAACCTACGAGCAGTACTTC; cdr3_aa: CASSYTQTYEQYF
v_call: TRBV7-9; cdr3_length: 14; clone_size: .; d_call: TRBD1; j_call: TRBJ1-4; cdr3_nt: TGTGCCAGCAGCTCCCTGACAGGGGGTGAAAAACTGTTTTTT; cdr3_aa: CASSSLTGGEKLFF
v_call: TRBV7-9; cdr3_length: 18; clone_size: .; d_call: TRBD1; j_call: TRBJ2-7; cdr3_nt: TGTGCCAGCAGCTCCACGGACCCGGGACAGGGAGCCCCCTACGAGCAGTACTTC; cdr3_aa: CASSSTDPGQGAPYEQYF
v_call: TRBV7-9; cdr3_length: 14; clone_size: .; d_call: TRBD1; j_call: TRBJ2-7; cdr3_nt: TGTGCCAGCAGCCCCCGGGACAGGTCGTACGAGCAGTACTTC; cdr3_aa: CASSPRDRSYEQYF
v_call: TRBV7-9; cdr3_length: 14; clone_size: .; d_call: .; j_call: TRBJ1-1; cdr3_nt: TGTGCCAGCAGCTCGCCCATGGGGCGGACTGAAGCTTTCTTT; cdr3_aa: CASSSPMGRTEAFF
v_call: TRBV7-9; cdr3_length: 15; clone_size: .; d_call: .; j_call: TRBJ2-7; cdr3_nt: TGTGCCAGCAGCTTAGGCCGCGTTCCTCGCTACGAGCAGTACTTC; cdr3_aa: CASSLGRVPRYEQYF
v_call: TRBV27; cdr3_length: 13; clone_size: .; d_call: TRBD1; j_call: TRBJ1-2; cdr3_nt: TGTGCCAGCAGCTTCAAGGGGGCTTTTGGCTACACCTTC; cdr3_aa: CASSFKGAFGYTF
v_call: TRBV27; cdr3_length: 15; clone_size: .; d_call: TRBD1; j_call: TRBJ2-7; cdr3_nt: TGTGCCAGCAGTTTATCGAGGACAGGCGCCTACGAGCAGTACTTC; cdr3_aa: CASSLSRTGAYEQYF